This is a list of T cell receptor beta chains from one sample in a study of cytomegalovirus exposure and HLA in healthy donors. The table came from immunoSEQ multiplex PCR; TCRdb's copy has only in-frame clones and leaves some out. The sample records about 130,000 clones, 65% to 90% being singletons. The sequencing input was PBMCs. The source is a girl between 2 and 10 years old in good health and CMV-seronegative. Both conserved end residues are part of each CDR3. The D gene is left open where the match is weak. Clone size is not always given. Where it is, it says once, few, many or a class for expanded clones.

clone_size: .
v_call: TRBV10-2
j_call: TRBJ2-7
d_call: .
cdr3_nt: TGCGCCAGCAGTGAGGTCAGTTCCTACGAGCAGTACTTC
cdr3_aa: CASSEVSSYEQYF

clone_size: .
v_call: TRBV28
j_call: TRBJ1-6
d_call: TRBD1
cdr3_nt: TGTGCCAGCAACACGCCAGCACAGGGGGCGTATAATTCACCCCTCCACTTT
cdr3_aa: CASNTPAQGAYNSPLHF

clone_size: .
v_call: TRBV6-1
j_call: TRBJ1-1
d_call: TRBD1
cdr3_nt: TGTGCCAGCAGTGAAACAGGGGTGAACACTGAAGCTTTCTTT
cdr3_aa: CASSETGVNTEAFF

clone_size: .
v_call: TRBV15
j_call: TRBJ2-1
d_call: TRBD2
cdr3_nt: TGTGCCACCAGCACCTTCGGACTAGCGGGCTACAATGAGCAGTTCTTC
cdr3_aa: CATSTFGLAGYNEQFF

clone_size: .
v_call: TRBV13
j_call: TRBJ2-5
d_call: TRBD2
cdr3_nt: TGTGCCAGCACCTCAGGAAGACTAGCGGGGCCCCAGTACTTC
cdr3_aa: CASTSGRLAGPQYF

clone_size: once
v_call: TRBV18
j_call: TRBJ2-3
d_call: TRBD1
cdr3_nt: TGTGCCAGCTCACCACAACAGGGGAACGGAGATACGCAGTATTTT
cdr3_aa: CASSPQQGNGDTQYF

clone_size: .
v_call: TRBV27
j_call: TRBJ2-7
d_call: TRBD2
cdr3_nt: TGTGCCAGCAGTCCACCTCAGCCCGACGGGGCCGGGAGGTACGAGCAGTACTTC
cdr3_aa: CASSPPQPDGAGRYEQYF

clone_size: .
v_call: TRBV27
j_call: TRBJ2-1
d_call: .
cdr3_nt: TGTGCCACCAATAGTATCATCCATGAGCAGTTCTTC
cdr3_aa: CATNSIIHEQFF

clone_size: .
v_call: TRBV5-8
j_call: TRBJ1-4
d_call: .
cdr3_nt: TGTGCCAGCAGCTTGTTGCGGGGTGAGGGGATCGGGGAAAAACTGTTTTTT
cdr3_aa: CASSLLRGEGIGEKLFF

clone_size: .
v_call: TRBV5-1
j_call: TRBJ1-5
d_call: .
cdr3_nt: TGCGCCAGCAGCTTGGCCGGGGGGGGACAGCCCCAGCATTTT
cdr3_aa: CASSLAGGGQPQHF

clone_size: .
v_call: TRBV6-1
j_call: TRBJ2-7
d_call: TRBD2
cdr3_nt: TGTGCCAGCAGTGACCCCTATATAGCGGGAGGCCTTTCCTACGAGCAGTACTTC
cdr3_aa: CASSDPYIAGGLSYEQYF

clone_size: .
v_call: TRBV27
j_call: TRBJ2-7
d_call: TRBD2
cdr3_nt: TGTGCCAGCAGTTGGCGGGAGGGCTCCTACGAGCAGTACTTC
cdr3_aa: CASSWREGSYEQYF

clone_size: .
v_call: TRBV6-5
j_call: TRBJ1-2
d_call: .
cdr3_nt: TGTGCCAGCGGATCACCCGGGATAGGCTACACCTTC
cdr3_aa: CASGSPGIGYTF

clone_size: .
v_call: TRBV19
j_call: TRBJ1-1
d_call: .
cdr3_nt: TGTGCCAGTAGTATTTCCCTACCACTTCCTGAAGCTTTCTTT
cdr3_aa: CASSISLPLPEAFF

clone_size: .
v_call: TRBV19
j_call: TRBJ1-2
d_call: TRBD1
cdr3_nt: TGTGCCAGTAGCCCCGGACAGGACTATGGCTACACCTTC
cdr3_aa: CASSPGQDYGYTF

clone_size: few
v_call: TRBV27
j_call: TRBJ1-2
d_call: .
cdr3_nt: TGTGCCAGCAGTTTAGGGGCGGGGAATTATGGCTACACCTTC
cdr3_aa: CASSLGAGNYGYTF

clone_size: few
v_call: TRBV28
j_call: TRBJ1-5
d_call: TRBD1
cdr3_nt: TGTGCCAGCAGGGTTCCGGACAGGGGCCGTCAGCCCCAGCATTTT
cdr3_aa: CASRVPDRGRQPQHF

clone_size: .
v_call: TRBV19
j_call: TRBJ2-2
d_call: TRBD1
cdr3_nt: TGTGCCAGTAGTCCTCGGGACAGGGGCTACACCGGGGAGCTGTTTTTT
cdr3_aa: CASSPRDRGYTGELFF

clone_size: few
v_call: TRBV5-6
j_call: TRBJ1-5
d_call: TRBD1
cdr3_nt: TGTGCCAGCAGCGAGTGGGGACAGACCAATCAGCCCCAGCATTTT
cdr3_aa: CASSEWGQTNQPQHF

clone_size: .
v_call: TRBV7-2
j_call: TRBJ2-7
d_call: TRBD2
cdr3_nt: TGTGCCAGCAGCTTAGGACTAGCGGGAGGGACCTACGAGCAGTACTTC
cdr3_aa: CASSLGLAGGTYEQYF

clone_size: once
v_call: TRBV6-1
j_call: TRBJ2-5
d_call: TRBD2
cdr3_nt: TGTGCCAGCAGTGAACCGACTAGCAAAGAGACCCAGTACTTC
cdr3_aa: CASSEPTSKETQYF

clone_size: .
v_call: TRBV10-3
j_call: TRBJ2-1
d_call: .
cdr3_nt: TGTGCCATCAGTGAGCCTCGGGGGGCCCACAATGAGCAGTTCTTC
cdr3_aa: CAISEPRGAHNEQFF

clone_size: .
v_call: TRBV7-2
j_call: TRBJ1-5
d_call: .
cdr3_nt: TGTGCCAGCAGCTCCCAAATTTCCAAGCCCCAGCATTTT
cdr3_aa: CASSSQISKPQHF

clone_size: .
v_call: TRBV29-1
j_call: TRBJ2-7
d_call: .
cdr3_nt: TGCAGCGCTAATACAGGGTCCTACGAGCAGTACTTC
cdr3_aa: CSANTGSYEQYF

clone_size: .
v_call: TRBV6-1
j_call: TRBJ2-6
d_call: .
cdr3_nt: TGTGCCAGCAGCGAAGTTGGCCCGTCTGGGGCCAACGTCCTGACTTTC
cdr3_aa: CASSEVGPSGANVLTF

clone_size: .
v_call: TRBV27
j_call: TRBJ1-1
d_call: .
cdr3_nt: TGTGCCAGCAGTTTCGGGGAGAACACTGAAGCTTTCTTT
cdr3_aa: CASSFGENTEAFF

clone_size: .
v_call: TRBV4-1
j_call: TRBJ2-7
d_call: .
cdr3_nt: TGCGCCAGCAGCCAAGAACCAGGGCATTCCTACGAGCAGTACTTC
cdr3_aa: CASSQEPGHSYEQYF

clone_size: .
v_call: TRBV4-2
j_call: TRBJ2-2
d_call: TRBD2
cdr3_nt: TGTGCCAGCAGTCCAAGATACAGCGGGGTGTTCACCGGGGAGCTGTTTTTT
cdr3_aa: CASSPRYSGVFTGELFF

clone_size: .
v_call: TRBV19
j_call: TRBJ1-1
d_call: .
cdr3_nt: TGTGCCAGTACCCCGAGACAGAAACACACTGAAGCTTTCTTT
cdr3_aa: CASTPRQKHTEAFF

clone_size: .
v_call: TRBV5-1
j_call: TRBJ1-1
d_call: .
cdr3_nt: TGCGCCAGCAGCTTGGCGGGGGGAGGGAACACTGAAGCTTTCTTT
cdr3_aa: CASSLAGGGNTEAFF

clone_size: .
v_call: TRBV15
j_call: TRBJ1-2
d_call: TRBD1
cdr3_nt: TGTGCCACCAGCAGAGACAGGGGGCTGGGAGGCTACACCTTC
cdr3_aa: CATSRDRGLGGYTF

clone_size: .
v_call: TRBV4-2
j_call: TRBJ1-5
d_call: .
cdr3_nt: TGTGCCAGCAGCCAACACAATCAGCCCCAGCATTTT
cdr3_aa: CASSQHNQPQHF

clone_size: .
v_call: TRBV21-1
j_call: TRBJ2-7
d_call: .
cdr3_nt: TGTGCCAGCAGCATTCTAGGACAGGGCCCCAATAGGTGGCAGTACTTC
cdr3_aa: CASSILGQGPNRWQYF

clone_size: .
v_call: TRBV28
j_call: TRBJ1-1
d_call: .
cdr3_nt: TGTGCCAGCAGTTTATCCGGGATTTACAGGGACACTGAAGCTTTCTTT
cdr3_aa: CASSLSGIYRDTEAFF

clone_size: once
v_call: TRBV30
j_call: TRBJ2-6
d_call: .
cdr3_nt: TGTGCCTGGAGTGCCCTTCGGTTCTCTGGGGCCAACGTCCTGACTTTC
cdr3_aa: CAWSALRFSGANVLTF

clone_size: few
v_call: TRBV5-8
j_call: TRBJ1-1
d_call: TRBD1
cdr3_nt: TGTGCCAGCAGCACCTGGACAGGCAACACTGAAGCTTTCTTT
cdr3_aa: CASSTWTGNTEAFF

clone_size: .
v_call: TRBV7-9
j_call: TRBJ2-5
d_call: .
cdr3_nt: TGTGCCAGCAGCTTAAGCAGGGACCAAGAGACCCAGTACTTC
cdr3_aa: CASSLSRDQETQYF

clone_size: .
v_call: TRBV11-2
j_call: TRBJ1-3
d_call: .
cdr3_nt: TGTGCCAGCAGACGATGGGGGGAGAGTTCAAAATCTGGAAACACCATATATTTT
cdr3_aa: CASRRWGESSKSGNTIYF

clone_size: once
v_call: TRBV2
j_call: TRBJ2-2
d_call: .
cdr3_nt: TGTGCCAGCAGTGATTCAGCGCTTACCGGGGAGCTGTTTTTT
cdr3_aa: CASSDSALTGELFF

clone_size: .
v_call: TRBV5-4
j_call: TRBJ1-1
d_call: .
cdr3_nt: TGTGCCAGCAGCTTGGGGACAGCCCCTCGCTGGGACACTGAAGCTTTCTTT
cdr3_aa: CASSLGTAPRWDTEAFF

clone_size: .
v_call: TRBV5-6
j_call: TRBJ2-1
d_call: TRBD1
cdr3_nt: TGTGCCAGCAGCCAGGACAGGGGACCCTACAATGAGCAGTTCTTC
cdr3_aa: CASSQDRGPYNEQFF

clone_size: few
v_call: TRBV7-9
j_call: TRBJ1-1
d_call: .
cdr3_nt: TGTGCCAGCAGCCCCATCATGGACAGTTTTCGACCCGAAGCTTTCTTT
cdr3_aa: CASSPIMDSFRPEAFF

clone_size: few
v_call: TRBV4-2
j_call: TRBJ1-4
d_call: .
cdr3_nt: TGTGCCAGCAGCCAAGATTCGGGGGGATCTAATGAAAAACTGTTTTTT
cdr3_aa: CASSQDSGGSNEKLFF

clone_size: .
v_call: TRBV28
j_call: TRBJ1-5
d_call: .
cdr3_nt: TGTGCCAGCAGTCGCTTGACAGTTAGCAATCAGCCCCAGCATTTT
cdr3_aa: CASSRLTVSNQPQHF

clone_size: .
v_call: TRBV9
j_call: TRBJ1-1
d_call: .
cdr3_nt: TGTGCCAGCAGCGTAGCGGGGAGTATGCCGGATATCACTGAAGCTTTCTTT
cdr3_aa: CASSVAGSMPDITEAFF

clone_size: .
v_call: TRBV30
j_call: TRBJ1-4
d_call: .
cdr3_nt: TGTGCCTGGACCAACGCGGGGAATAGCGAAAAACTGTTTTTT
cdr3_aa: CAWTNAGNSEKLFF

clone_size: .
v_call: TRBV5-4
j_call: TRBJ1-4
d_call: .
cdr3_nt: TGTGCCAGCAGCTTGGAGGGGTCTACTAATGAAAAACTGTTTTTT
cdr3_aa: CASSLEGSTNEKLFF

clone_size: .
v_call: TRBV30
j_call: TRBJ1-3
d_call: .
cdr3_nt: TGTGCCTGTTTCCGGACTTACCCTTCTGGAAACACCATATATTTT
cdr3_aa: CACFRTYPSGNTIYF

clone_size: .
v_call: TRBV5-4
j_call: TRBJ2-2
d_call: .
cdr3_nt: TGTGCCAGCAGCTTGGACAGTGGAGGAACCGGGGAGCTGTTTTTT
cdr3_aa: CASSLDSGGTGELFF

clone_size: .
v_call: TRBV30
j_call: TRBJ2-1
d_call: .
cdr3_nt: TGTGCCTGGAGTGTACGAAGGAGGGATAAGTTACACAATGAGCAGTTCTTC
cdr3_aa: CAWSVRRRDKLHNEQFF

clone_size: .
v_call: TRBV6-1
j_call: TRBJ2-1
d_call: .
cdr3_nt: TGTGCCAGCAGTGAAGGGCAGGGTAGCTACAATGAGCAGTTCTTC
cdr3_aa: CASSEGQGSYNEQFF

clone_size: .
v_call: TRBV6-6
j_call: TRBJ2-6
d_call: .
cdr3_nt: TGTGCCAGCATCAAAAACAGGGATGGGGCCAACGTCCTGACTTTC
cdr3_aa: CASIKNRDGANVLTF

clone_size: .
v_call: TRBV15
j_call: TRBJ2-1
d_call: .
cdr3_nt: TGTGCCACCAGCAGCACCATCGGCCCCAGGGGCCGCATTACCGTCGCCTACAATGAGCAGTTCTTC
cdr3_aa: CATSSTIGPRGRITVAYNEQFF

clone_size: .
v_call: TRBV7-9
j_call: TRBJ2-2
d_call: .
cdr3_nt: TGTGCCAGTACCTCCGCGAGCGAGCTGTTTTTT
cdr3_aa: CASTSASELFF